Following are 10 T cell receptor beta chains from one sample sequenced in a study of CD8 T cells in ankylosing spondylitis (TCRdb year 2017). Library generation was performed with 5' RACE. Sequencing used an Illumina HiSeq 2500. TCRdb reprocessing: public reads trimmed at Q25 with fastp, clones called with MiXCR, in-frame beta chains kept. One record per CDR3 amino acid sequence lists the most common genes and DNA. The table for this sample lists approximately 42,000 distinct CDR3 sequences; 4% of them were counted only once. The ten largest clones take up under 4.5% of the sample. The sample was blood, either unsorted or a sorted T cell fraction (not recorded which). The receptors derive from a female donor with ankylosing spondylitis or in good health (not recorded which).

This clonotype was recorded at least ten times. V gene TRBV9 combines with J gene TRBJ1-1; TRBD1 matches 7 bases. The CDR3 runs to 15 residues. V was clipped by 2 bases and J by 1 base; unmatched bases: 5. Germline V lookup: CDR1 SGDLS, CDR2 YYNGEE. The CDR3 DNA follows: TGTGCCAGCAGCGTCACAGGGGCGGCGAACACTGAAGCTTTCTTT. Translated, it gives CASSVTGAANTEAFF.

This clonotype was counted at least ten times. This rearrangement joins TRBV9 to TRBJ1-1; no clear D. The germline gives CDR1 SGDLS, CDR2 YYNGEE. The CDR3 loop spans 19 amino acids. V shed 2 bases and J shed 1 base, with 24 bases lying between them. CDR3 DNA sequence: TGTGCCAGCAGCGTGAGGTCCATTGCGGTTCCCGGGTGGAACACTGAAGCTTTCTTT. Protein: CASSVRSIAVPGWNTEAFF.

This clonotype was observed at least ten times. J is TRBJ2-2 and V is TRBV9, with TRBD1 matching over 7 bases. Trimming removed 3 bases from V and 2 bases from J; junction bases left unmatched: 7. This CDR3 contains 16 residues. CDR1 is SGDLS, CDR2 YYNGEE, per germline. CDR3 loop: CASSAHRGGNTGELFF. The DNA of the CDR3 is TGTGCCAGCAGCGCACACAGGGGCGGAAACACCGGGGAGCTGTTTTTT.

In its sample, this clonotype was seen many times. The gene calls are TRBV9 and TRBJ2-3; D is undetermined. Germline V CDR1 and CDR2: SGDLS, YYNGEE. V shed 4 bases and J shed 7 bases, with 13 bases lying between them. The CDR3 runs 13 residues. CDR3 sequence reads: CASSPRPGHTQYF. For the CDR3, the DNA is TGTGCCAGCAGCCCCCGGCCAGGTCATACGCAGTATTTT.

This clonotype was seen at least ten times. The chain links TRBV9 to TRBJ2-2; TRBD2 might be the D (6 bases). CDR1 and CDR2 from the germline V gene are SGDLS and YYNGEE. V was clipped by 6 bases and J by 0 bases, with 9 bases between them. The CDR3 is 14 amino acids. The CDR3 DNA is TGTGCCAGCAACCGGGACTCGAACACCGGGGAGCTGTTTTTT. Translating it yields CASNRDSNTGELFF. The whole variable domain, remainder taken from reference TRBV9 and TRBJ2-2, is DSGVTQTPKHLITATGQRVTLRCSPRSGDLSVYWYQQSLDQGLQFLIQYYNGEERAKGNILERFSAQQFPDLHSELNLSSLELGDSALYFCASNRDSNTGELFFGEGSRLTVL.

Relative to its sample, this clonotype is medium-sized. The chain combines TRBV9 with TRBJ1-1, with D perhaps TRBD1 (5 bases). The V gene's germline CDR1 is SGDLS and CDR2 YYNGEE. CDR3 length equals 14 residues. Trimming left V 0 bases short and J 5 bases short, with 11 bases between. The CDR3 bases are TGTGCCAGCAGCGTAGGGGGTGGGGGAACTGAAGCTTTCTTT. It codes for CASSVGGGGTEAFF.

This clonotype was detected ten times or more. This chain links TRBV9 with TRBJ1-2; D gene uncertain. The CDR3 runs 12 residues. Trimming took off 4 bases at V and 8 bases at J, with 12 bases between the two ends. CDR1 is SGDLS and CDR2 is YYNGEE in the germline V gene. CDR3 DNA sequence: TGTGCCAGCAGCTCCAGTCCGGGGGGCTACACCTTC. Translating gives CASSSSPGGYTF.

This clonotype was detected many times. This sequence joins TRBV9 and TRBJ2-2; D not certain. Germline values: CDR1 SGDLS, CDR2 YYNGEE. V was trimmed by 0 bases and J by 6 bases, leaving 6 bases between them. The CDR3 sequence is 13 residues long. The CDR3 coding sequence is TGTGCCAGCAGCGTAGGGGTACCCGGGGAGCTGTTTTTT. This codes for CASSVGVPGELFF.

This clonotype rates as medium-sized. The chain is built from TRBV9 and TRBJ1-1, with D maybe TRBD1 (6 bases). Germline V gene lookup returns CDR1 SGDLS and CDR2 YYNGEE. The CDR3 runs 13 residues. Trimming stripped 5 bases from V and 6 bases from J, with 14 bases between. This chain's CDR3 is CASSSWGRSEAFF. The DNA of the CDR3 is TGTGCCAGCAGTTCATGGGGGCGGTCTGAAGCTTTCTTT. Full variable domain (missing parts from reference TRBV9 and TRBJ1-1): DSGVTQTPKHLITATGQRVTLRCSPRSGDLSVYWYQQSLDQGLQFLIQYYNGEERAKGNILERFSAQQFPDLHSELNLSSLELGDSALYFCASSSWGRSEAFFGQGTRLTVV.

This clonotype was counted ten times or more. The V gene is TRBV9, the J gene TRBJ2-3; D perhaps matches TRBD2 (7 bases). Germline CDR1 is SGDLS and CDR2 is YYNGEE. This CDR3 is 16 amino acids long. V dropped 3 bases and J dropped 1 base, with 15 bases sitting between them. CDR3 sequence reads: CASSAKGGGGTDTQYF. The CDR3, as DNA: TGTGCCAGCAGCGCCAAGGGAGGGGGTGGCACAGATACGCAGTATTTT.